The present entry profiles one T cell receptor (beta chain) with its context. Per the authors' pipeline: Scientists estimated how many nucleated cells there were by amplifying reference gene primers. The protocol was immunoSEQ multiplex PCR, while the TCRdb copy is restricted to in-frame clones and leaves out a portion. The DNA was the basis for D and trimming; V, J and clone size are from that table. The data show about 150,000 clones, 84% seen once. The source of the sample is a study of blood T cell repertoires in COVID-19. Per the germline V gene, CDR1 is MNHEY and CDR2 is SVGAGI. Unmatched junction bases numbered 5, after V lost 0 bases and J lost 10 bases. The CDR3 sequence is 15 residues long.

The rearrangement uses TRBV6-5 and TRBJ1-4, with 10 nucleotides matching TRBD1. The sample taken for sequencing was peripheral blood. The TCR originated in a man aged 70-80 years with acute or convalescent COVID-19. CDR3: CASSYSGTGEGKLFF. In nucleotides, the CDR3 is TGTGCCAGCAGTTACTCCGGGACAGGGGAAGGAAAACTGTTTTTT.